Below, 23 T cell receptor beta chains from the same sample are listed, as sequenced in a study of T cells expressing NK-cell markers. TCRdb reprocessed the 5' RACE reads, with one entry per CDR3 protein and no DNA. Its clone listing holds 350,000 to 450,000 distinct CDR3 sequences. Sequenced: blood T cells: a sorted CD56 or NKG2C T cell subset, CD4+ or CD8+ T cells, or bulk PBMC T cells (not recorded which). Source of these receptors: a man between 18 and 69 years old in good health.

The chain uses TRBV20-1 and TRBJ1-4; TCRdb's D gene call, TRBD1, goes unchecked for lack of DNA. This CDR3 region has 14 residues. Germline V gives CDR1 DFQATT, CDR2 SNEGSKA (reference sequence). Here the CDR3 reads CSASRPGEGEKLFF.

The CDR3 loop reads CASSHSGRSSYYGYTF. The V gene is TRBV5-1, the J gene TRBJ1-2. The CDR3 length is 16 residues. Looked up from germline, CDR1 is SGHRS and CDR2 is YFSETQ. Full variable domain (outside the CDR3, taken from reference TRBV5-1 and TRBJ1-2): KAGVTQTPRYLIKTRGQQVTLSCSPISGHRSVSWYQQTPGQGLQFLFEYFSETQRNKGNFPGRFSGRQFSNSRSEMNVSTLELGDSALYLCASSHSGRSSYYGYTFGSGTRLTVV.

The chain is built from TRBV29-1 and TRBJ2-2. The CDR3 contains 15 residues. Germline V gene sequence: CDR1 SQVTM, CDR2 ANQGSEA. The CDR3 here is CSVVTGSLNTGELFF.

V gene TRBV7-8 combines with J gene TRBJ2-7. The germline V gene encodes CDR1 SGHVS and CDR2 FQNEAQ. The CDR3 spans 16 residues. This CDR3 is CASTPDGLMTSYEQYF.

The chain joins TRBV12-3 or TRBV12-4 to TRBJ1-3. The CDR3 contains 15 residues. The chain's CDR3 is CASSSRTGLGNTIYF.

The chain recombines TRBV4-2 with TRBJ2-2; with no DNA, the TCRdb D assignment of TRBD2 cannot be verified. CDR1 and CDR2 (germline): LGHNA, YNFKEQ. The CDR3 totals 16 residues. The CDR3 region is CASRGTGTTNTGELFF.

The V call is TRBV12-3 or TRBV12-4, the J call TRBJ2-1; lacking DNA, the TRBD2 call made by TCRdb goes unchecked. The CDR3 consists of 16 residues. The CDR3 protein is CASSSNPGFLRNEQFF.

This chain uses TRBV5-1 with TRBJ2-3; TCRdb picks TRBD1, but there is no DNA to check that call. The CDR3 runs to 15 residues. CDR1 is SGHRS and CDR2 is YFSETQ in the germline V gene. CDR3 sequence reads: CASSPGGSYIDTQYF.

The J gene is TRBJ2-3, the V gene TRBV19. This CDR3 has 15 residues. CDR1 is LNHDA, CDR2 SQIVND, per germline (reference sequence). CDR3 sequence: CASSTGTQSTDTQYF.

This sequence joins TRBV7-9 and TRBJ1-2. The CDR3 is 14 amino acids. The germline V gene encodes CDR1 SEHNR and CDR2 FQNEAQ (reference sequence). CDR3 sequence: CASSPRRLHYGYTF.

This chain connects TRBV7-9 to TRBJ1-2. The germline V gene encodes CDR1 SEHNR and CDR2 FQNEAQ (reference sequence). The length of the CDR3 is 14 residues. The CDR3 sequence: CASSSQDPVYGYTF.

The chain joins TRBV7-2 to TRBJ2-5; the D call from TCRdb, TRBD1, cannot be confirmed without DNA. This CDR3 has 16 amino acids. Germline lookup yields CDR1 SGHTA and CDR2 FQGNSA. This CDR3 reads CASSPEGAITQETQYF.

The gene calls are TRBV7-6 and TRBJ2-7; lacking DNA, the TRBD1 call made by TCRdb goes unchecked. There are 14 residues in the CDR3. Germline CDR1 is SGHVS and CDR2 is FNYEAQ. CDR3 loop: CASSGTLPAYEQYF.

V gene TRBV18 combines with J gene TRBJ2-3; TCRdb lists TRBD1, though no DNA is available to test this call. This CDR3 is 16 amino acids long. Germline V gene lookup returns CDR1 KGHSH and CDR2 LQKENI. The CDR3 protein is CASSPGRAGTTDTQYF.

According to its frequency, this clonotype is medium-sized. V usage is TRBV5-1 and J usage is TRBJ1-4. Germline V gene sequence: CDR1 SGHRS, CDR2 YFSETQ. The CDR3 is 14 amino acids. CDR3 loop: CASSSGRADEKLFF. The full variable domain, with the rest looked up from reference TRBV5-1 and TRBJ1-4, is KAGVTQTPRYLIKTRGQQVTLSCSPISGHRSVSWYQQTPGQGLQFLFEYFSETQRNKGNFPGRFSGRQFSNSRSEMNVSTLELGDSALYLCASSSGRADEKLFFGSGTQLSVL.

V and J are TRBV5-5 and TRBJ2-1; there is no DNA to check the TCRdb D call of TRBD1. CDR1 is SGHKS, CDR2 YYEKEE, per germline (reference sequence). This CDR3 is 15 amino acids long. CDR3 protein: CASSGTGTGVNEQFF.

The chain carries TRBV12-3 or TRBV12-4 and TRBJ2-3; the TRBD2 assignment by TCRdb is unverifiable without DNA. This CDR3 is built from 12 residues. This chain's CDR3 is CASSSVGLVQYF.

The chain links TRBV6-4 to TRBJ2-2; there is no DNA to check the TCRdb D call of TRBD2. This CDR3 is 15 amino acids long. CDR1 and CDR2 from the germline V gene are MRHNA and SNTAGT. CDR3 sequence reads: CASSDSWGRPGELFF.

The chain's CDR3 is CSVESPDRLRYTF. The chain couples TRBV29-1 to TRBJ1-2; checking the TCRdb D call of TRBD1 is not possible without DNA. In germline, CDR1 is SQVTM, CDR2 ANQGSEA. There are 13 residues in the CDR3.

The chain employs TRBV7-3 and TRBJ2-2; the D call of TRBD1 rests on TCRdb alone, since no DNA is present to check it. The CDR3 covers 19 residues. Germline-derived CDR1 and CDR2 are SGHTA and FQGTGA. CDR3 in amino acids: CASSPRWGTRVGNTGELFF.

This chain joins TRBV7-9 and TRBJ2-7; TCRdb picks TRBD2, but there is no DNA to check that call. Germline V CDR1 and CDR2: SEHNR, FQNEAQ (reference sequence). The CDR3 sequence is 15 residues long. The CDR3 loop reads CASSRTGLAGYEQYF.

This chain uses TRBV5-1 with TRBJ2-3; checking the TCRdb D call of TRBD2 is not possible without DNA. Germline CDR1 and CDR2: SGHRS and YFSETQ. The CDR3 contains 14 residues. This chain's CDR3 is CASSLSAGLDTQYF.

The rearrangement joins TRBV25-1 to TRBJ1-1. This CDR3 is built from 15 residues. CDR1 and CDR2 (germline): MGHDK, SYGVNS. The CDR3 here is CASSDRGIRNTEAFF. Together with reference TRBV25-1 and TRBJ1-1, the CDR3 gives the full variable domain: EADIYQTPRYLVIGTGKKITLECSQTMGHDKMYWYQQDPGMELHLIHYSYGVNSTEKGDLSSESTVSRIRTEHFPLTLESARPSHTSQYLCASSDRGIRNTEAFFGQGTRLTVV.